The rows below give T cell receptor beta chains drawn from one sample of a study of response to subunit inactivated influenza vaccine. TCRdb re-called the RT-PCR reads through MiXCR, storing one row per CDR3 protein. This table has 450,000 to 600,000 distinct CDR3 sequences, approximately 15% appearing once. Sample: CD4+ T cells sorted from PBMCs, taken less than 30 months after vaccination. These receptor sequences come from a man aged 45 to 70 who received an inactivated influenza vaccine. Each CDR3 is given with its conserved first and last residue. Fields, in order: J gene, V gene, clone size, D gene, CDR3 protein, CDR3 DNA. The D gene is left open where the match is weak. Expanded clones are given a class, and other clones once, few, many or no size at all.

TRBJ1-5 TRBV28 NA TRBD1 CASRDRGKGNQPQHF TGTGCCAGCAGGGACAGGGGGAAAGGCAATCAGCCCCAGCATTTT
TRBJ2-2 TRBV10-3 many NA CAISERGNTGELFF TGTGCCATCAGTGAGCGCGGCAACACCGGGGAGCTGTTTTTT
TRBJ2-7 TRBV10-3 few NA CAISESQGAEQYF TGTGCCATCAGTGAGTCGCAGGGAGCCGAGCAGTACTTC
TRBJ1-5 TRBV4-1 few NA CASSQDLGNQPQHF TGCGCCAGCAGCCAAGATTTGGGGAATCAGCCCCAGCATTTT
TRBJ2-1 TRBV24-1 many TRBD2 CATSGASGINEQFF TGTGCCACCAGTGGGGCTAGCGGCATAAATGAGCAGTTCTTC
TRBJ2-2 TRBV6-2/TRBV6-3 few NA CASLNTGELFF TGTGCCAGCTTGAACACCGGGGAGCTGTTTTTT
TRBJ1-1 TRBV28 few NA CASTNRVNTEAFF TGTGCCAGCACCAACAGAGTGAACACTGAAGCTTTCTTT
TRBJ1-1 TRBV12-3/TRBV12-4 many NA CASSFPAPRTEAFF TGTGCCAGCAGTTTCCCAGCACCTCGCACTGAAGCTTTCTTT
TRBJ2-2 TRBV27 NA TRBD2 CASSFDKRGTGELFF TGTGCCAGCAGTTTTGACAAGCGGGGGACCGGGGAGCTGTTTTTT
TRBJ2-3 TRBV10-3 few NA CAIRADGGSTDTQYF TGTGCCATCAGGGCGGACGGGGGTAGCACAGATACGCAGTATTTT
TRBJ1-4 TRBV20-1 few TRBD1 CSARDRGITNEKLFF TGCAGTGCTAGAGACAGGGGGATAACTAATGAAAAACTGTTTTTT
TRBJ2-1 TRBV5-1 many NA CASSLEGAYNEQFF TGCGCCAGCAGCTTGGAGGGCGCCTACAATGAGCAGTTCTTC
TRBJ1-6 TRBV12-3/TRBV12-4 NA NA CASSFTAANSPLHF TGTGCCAGCAGTTTCACGGCAGCTAATTCACCCCTCCACTTT
TRBJ2-2 TRBV7-8 NA NA CASSLNSRSGIANTGELFF TGTGCCAGCAGCCTGAATTCGAGATCGGGTATAGCGAACACCGGGGAGCTGTTTTTT
TRBJ2-7 TRBV11-2 NA NA CASSLNPSSGRSSYEQYF TGTGCCAGCAGCTTAAACCCCTCTTCAGGTCGGAGCTCCTACGAGCAGTACTTC
TRBJ1-3 TRBV14 NA NA CASSQDRGIPAENTIYF TGTGCCAGCAGCCAAGATCGCGGCATTCCGGCTGAAAACACCATATATTTT
TRBJ2-3 TRBV18 many TRBD2 CASSNNLGLAGVDTQYF TGTGCCAGCTCAAACAATTTGGGACTAGCGGGAGTAGATACGCAGTATTTT
TRBJ2-3 TRBV21-1 NA NA CASSKFEASTDTQYF TGTGCCAGCAGCAAATTTGAGGCTAGCACAGATACGCAGTATTTT
TRBJ2-1 TRBV30 NA TRBD1 CAWSNFGQGFYNEQFF TGTGCCTGGAGTAATTTTGGACAGGGATTTTACAATGAGCAGTTCTTC
TRBJ2-2 TRBV4-2 NA NA CASSQDRSRNTGELFF TGTGCCAGCAGCCAAGATCGAAGCAGGAACACCGGGGAGCTGTTTTTT
TRBJ2-1 TRBV20-1 NA TRBD1 CSAKTGGGQSEQFF TGCAGTGCCAAGACAGGGGGGGGACAAAGTGAGCAGTTCTTC
TRBJ2-2 TRBV5-1 NA NA CASSLVGSTGELFF TGCGCCAGCAGCTTGGTAGGGTCAACCGGGGAGCTGTTTTTT
TRBJ2-2 TRBV18 few TRBD2 CASSPRLAGVHGGELFF TGTGCCAGCTCACCTCGTCTAGCGGGAGTTCATGGCGGGGAGCTGTTTTTT
TRBJ1-2 TRBV5-4 many NA CASSLESGLLYGYTF TGTGCCAGCAGCTTGGAGTCAGGACTGCTCTATGGCTACACCTTC
TRBJ2-1 TRBV20-1 NA NA CSASEWARDEQFF TGCAGTGCTAGCGAATGGGCGCGCGATGAGCAGTTCTTC
TRBJ1-2 TRBV7-9 NA NA CASSSSGYGYTF TGTGCCAGCAGCTCAAGTGGATATGGCTACACCTTC
TRBJ2-7 TRBV29-1 NA TRBD1 CSVGDRGDYEQYF TGCAGCGTTGGGGACAGGGGGGACTACGAGCAGTACTTC
TRBJ1-2 TRBV5-1 NA NA CASSAGDTVNGYTF TGCGCCAGCAGCGCAGGAGACACGGTCAATGGCTACACCTTC